This T cell receptor beta chain was found in a study of OX40 agonist ivuxolimab in advanced cancers. At the level of the study: Aged 23 to 79 with a mean of approximately 60 years, they were 82.7% male. It was permissible to have had prior anti-PD-1, anti-PD-L1 or anti-CTLA-4 therapy, and around 40% had some. Overall study results and limits: Circulating CD4+ and CD8+ T cells showed clonal expansion by week 6 at 0.1 to 3.0 mg/kg. Nonresponders, in some cases, also had low normalized T-cell clonal expansion.

Clones were read by immunoSEQ multiplex PCR, and TCRdb kept only the in-frame ones, dropping some. The table includes 85,000 to 95,000 clones, approximately 92% detected once. The CDR3 has 14 residues. Germline loops: CDR1 LNHDA, CDR2 SQIVND (reference sequence). The V end lost 5 bases, the J end lost 4 bases, and 11 bases lay between the germline ends. Worth noting for this clone: What it binds is unknown.

The sample consisted of CD4+ or CD8+ T cells sorted from blood, taken in a trial of the OX40 agonist ivuxolimab. The clonotype was recovered from an adult with an advanced solid tumor such as melanoma, head and neck, liver or kidney cancer. The chain links TRBV19 to TRBJ1-4; D call uncertain. CDR3 bases: TGTGCCAGTAGTTTCGGGGAGTATAATGAAAAACTGTTTTTT. Amino acid sequence: CASSFGEYNEKLFF.